One T cell receptor (beta chain) is described in this entry. V was clipped by 4 bases and J by 6 bases, with 13 bases between them. The CDR3 has 15 amino acids. Germline CDR1 SGHAT, CDR2 FQNNGV. This sample is part of a study of blood T cell repertoires in COVID-19. Across the study: Samples of COVID-19 (acute and convalescent) were obtained from the United States, Italy and Spain.

Profiled with immunoSEQ multiplex PCR; TCRdb holds only in-frame clones, not every one. The table records roughly 460,000 clones, roughly 90% of them present only once. Input material: peripheral blood. V usage is TRBV11-2 and J usage is TRBJ1-6; D unclear. The source is a young man with COVID-19, enrolled during active disease. CDR3 nucleotides: TGTGCCAGCAGCTCTCGGCAGGTGCCTAATTCACCCCTCCACTTT. Its translation is CASSSRQVPNSPLHF.